Listed below are T cell receptor beta chains from one sample, sequenced in a study of PD-1 blockade in classical Hodgkin lymphoma. Sequenced by immunoSEQ multiplex PCR; TCRdb stores in-frame clones only, minus some. The sample contains tens of thousands of clones, 65% to 80% of which appear only once. Sequencing was performed on peripheral blood mononuclear cells (PBMCs), taken before the fourth cycle of nivolumab. Receptors originate from a human donor with classical Hodgkin lymphoma. The CDR3 runs from the conserved cysteine through the conserved F or W. Fields, in order: V gene, D gene, J gene, clone size, CDR3 DNA, CDR3 protein. The D gene is left open where the match is weak. The size entry is marked missing in some rows and otherwise reads once, few, many or a size class.

TRBV15,TRBD1,TRBJ2-1,NA,TGTGCCACCAGCAGAGATCAGGGGGACAGGGCATACAATGAGCAGTTCTTC,CATSRDQGDRAYNEQFF
TRBV5-1,NA,TRBJ1-4,NA,TGCGCCAGCAGCTTGGAAGGGTTAGGGAGTGAAAAACTGTTTTTT,CASSLEGLGSEKLFF
TRBV7-2,NA,TRBJ1-1,NA,TGTGCCAGCAGCTTAGCATCGGGGAGGGTGAACACTGAAGCTTTCTTT,CASSLASGRVNTEAFF
TRBV28,NA,TRBJ1-5,NA,TGTGCCAGCAGTAGCCCTCAAGGGGGGGATCAGCCCCAGCATTTT,CASSSPQGGDQPQHF
TRBV6-6,NA,TRBJ1-5,few,TGTGCCAGCACCGGGGACTTCAATCAGCCCCAGCATTTT,CASTGDFNQPQHF
TRBV28,NA,TRBJ2-1,once,TGTGCCAGCAGTTGGGTAGCGGGACAGAGCTCCTACAATGAGCAGTTCTTC,CASSWVAGQSSYNEQFF
TRBV18,NA,TRBJ2-1,NA,TGTGCCAGCTCACCCCGTAGGACCGGGAGCTCCTACAATGAGCAGTTCTTC,CASSPRRTGSSYNEQFF
TRBV6-5,TRBD2,TRBJ2-1,NA,TGTGCCGCAGCACGTGGGGGGGGCTACAATGAGCAGTTCTTC,CAAARGGGYNEQFF
TRBV6-1,NA,TRBJ2-7,NA,TGTGCCAGCAGACTGACTTACAGCTCCTACGAGCAGTACTTC,CASRLTYSSYEQYF
TRBV28,NA,TRBJ1-2,NA,TGTGCCAGCAGTTCGCCTGACGAGGGCTATGGCTACACCTTC,CASSSPDEGYGYTF
TRBV6-5,TRBD1,TRBJ1-2,few,TGTGCCAGCAGTCGGGACAGGGGATGGGATGGCTACACCTTC,CASSRDRGWDGYTF
TRBV4-2,NA,TRBJ1-3,few,TGTGCCAGCAGCCCAAGCATAGACAGCTCTGGAAACACCATATATTTT,CASSPSIDSSGNTIYF
TRBV7-9,TRBD1,TRBJ2-7,NA,TGTGCCAGCAGTAAATTCTCAGGGGGCGAGCACGAGCAGTACTTC,CASSKFSGGEHEQYF
TRBV2,NA,TRBJ1-2,NA,TGTGCCAGCACCGGACAGCCTAGCTATGGCTACACCTTC,CASTGQPSYGYTF
TRBV28,NA,TRBJ1-4,NA,TGTGCCAGCAGCCCTCTAGGACTTGCAACTAATGAAAAACTGTTTTTT,CASSPLGLATNEKLFF
TRBV19,TRBD2,TRBJ2-1,NA,TGTGCCAGTAGTATAGCAAGCGGGAGCCGCTCCTACAATGAGCAGTTCTTC,CASSIASGSRSYNEQFF
TRBV28,NA,TRBJ2-7,NA,TGTGCCAGCAGTTTATGGTTTGGCGACCCTAGCTACGAGCAGTACTTC,CASSLWFGDPSYEQYF
TRBV27,TRBD2,TRBJ2-7,NA,TGTGCCAGCAGTCCTTCCCCCCGGGGGGGCGAGCAGTACTTC,CASSPSPRGGEQYF
TRBV11-1,TRBD2,TRBJ2-7,NA,TGTGCCAGCAGCTCAATAGCGGGAGCCTACGAGCAGTACTTC,CASSSIAGAYEQYF
TRBV13,NA,TRBJ1-3,NA,TGTGCCAGCAGCCCTAAGGGGGGAAACACCATATATTTT,CASSPKGGNTIYF
TRBV5-6,NA,TRBJ1-2,NA,TGTGCCAGCAGCCCCCCGGGTTCTTATGGCTACACCTTC,CASSPPGSYGYTF
TRBV5-1,NA,TRBJ2-3,NA,TGCGCCAGCAGCTTGGACAGGGTAGCAGATACGCAGTATTTT,CASSLDRVADTQYF